These T cell receptor beta chains were read from a single sample in a study of immune characteristics of hereditary and idiopathic chronic pancreatitis. Produced via immunoSEQ multiplex PCR; TCRdb's table is partial and in-frame only. The repertoire consists of about 9,400 clones, with 79% occurring once and the leading ten covering about 14%. The sample taken for sequencing was pancreas tissue with idiopathic chronic pancreatitis. These receptors were obtained from a human donor with chronic pancreatitis. CDR3s include the opening cysteine and the closing phenylalanine or tryptophan. The order of the fields is CDR3 length, D gene, clone size, J gene, V gene, CDR3 protein, CDR3 DNA. A D gene is named only where the DNA matches it firmly. Expanded clones get a size class; other rows say once, few or many, or leave the size out.

17,TRBD2,.,TRBJ2-1,TRBV4-2,CASSQDLLAGGIGEQFF,TGTGCCAGCAGCCAAGATCTCCTAGCGGGGGGCATCGGTGAGCAGTTCTTC
14,.,.,TRBJ2-3,TRBV29-1,CSVEKLLWADTQYF,TGCAGCGTTGAGAAGCTCCTGTGGGCAGATACGCAGTATTTT
13,.,.,TRBJ2-5,TRBV3-1/TRBV3-2,CASTLRGAETQYF,TGTGCCAGCACCCTTAGGGGCGCCGAGACCCAGTACTTC
15,TRBD2,.,TRBJ2-7,TRBV7-2,CASSLTSGGLYEQYF,TGTGCCAGCAGCTTGACTAGCGGGGGACTATACGAGCAGTACTTC
14,.,once,TRBJ1-2,TRBV15,CATSRGQGHYGYTF,TGTGCCACCAGCAGAGGCCAGGGTCACTATGGCTACACCTTC
15,TRBD2,.,TRBJ2-1,TRBV13,CASSLVAGGHNEQFF,TGTGCCAGCAGCTTAGTAGCGGGGGGCCACAATGAGCAGTTCTTC
15,TRBD1,.,TRBJ2-7,TRBV6-5,CASSPQGQGRHEQYF,TGTGCCAGCAGCCCCCAAGGACAGGGTCGACACGAGCAGTACTTC
14,.,few,TRBJ2-1,TRBV7-2,CASSPRVGADEQFF,TGTGCCAGCAGCCCGCGGGTTGGGGCGGATGAGCAGTTCTTC
13,.,.,TRBJ1-2,TRBV6-1,CASSEAPVYGYTF,TGTGCCAGCAGTGAAGCGCCGGTCTATGGCTACACCTTC
13,.,once,TRBJ2-1,TRBV4-2,CASSQAGTDEQFF,TGTGCCAGCAGCCAAGCGGGGACTGATGAGCAGTTCTTC
14,.,.,TRBJ1-1,TRBV4-1,CASSQWGGDTEAFF,TGCGCCAGCAGCCAATGGGGTGGCGACACTGAAGCTTTCTTT
16,TRBD2,.,TRBJ2-3,TRBV11-2,CASSYAGTSGTDTQYF,TGTGCCAGCAGCTACGCAGGGACTAGCGGCACAGATACGCAGTATTTT
17,TRBD2,.,TRBJ2-2,TRBV4-3,CASSQEASGGVPGELFF,TGCGCCAGCAGTCAAGAGGCTAGCGGGGGGGTGCCCGGGGAGCTGTTTTTT
18,TRBD2,.,TRBJ2-5,TRBV18,CASSPRVAGGSIQETQYF,TGTGCCAGCTCACCACGAGTAGCGGGGGGCTCAATCCAAGAGACCCAGTACTTC
15,.,few,TRBJ2-1,TRBV11-3,CASSIGGSSYNEQFF,TGTGCCAGCAGCATCGGGGGTAGCTCCTACAATGAGCAGTTCTTC
13,TRBD2,.,TRBJ2-3,TRBV2,CASSSGGEHTQYF,TGTGCCAGCAGTAGCGGGGGGGAACATACGCAGTATTTT
16,.,few,TRBJ1-3,TRBV4-1,CASSLDRGEPGNTIYF,TGCGCCAGCAGCCTCGATCGGGGGGAACCCGGAAACACCATATATTTT
17,TRBD1,.,TRBJ1-6,TRBV5-1,CASSPSPGQGSNSPLHF,TGCGCCAGCAGCCCGAGCCCTGGACAGGGCAGTAATTCACCCCTCCACTTT
12,.,.,TRBJ1-2,TRBV2,CASRPFVYGYTF,TGTGCCAGCAGGCCTTTCGTCTATGGCTACACCTTC
16,.,.,TRBJ2-3,TRBV4-2,CASSQDRGGSGDTQYF,TGTGCCAGCAGCCAAGATAGGGGGGGATCGGGAGATACGCAGTATTTT
16,TRBD2,large,TRBJ2-1,TRBV7-9,CASPRPHRGGADEQFF,TGTGCCAGCCCAAGGCCCCATCGCGGGGGGGCCGACGAGCAGTTCTTC
15,.,few,TRBJ1-4,TRBV9,CASSGFGALNEKLFF,TGTGCCAGCAGCGGATTCGGGGCGTTAAATGAAAAACTGTTTTTT
16,.,.,TRBJ2-1,TRBV5-1,CASSLVAGGADNEQFF,TGCGCCAGCAGCTTGGTTGCGGGCGGAGCTGACAATGAGCAGTTCTTC
15,.,.,TRBJ2-3,TRBV5-1,CASSGGARGPDTQYF,TGCGCCAGCAGTGGGGGGGCACGGGGCCCAGATACGCAGTATTTT
14,.,.,TRBJ1-2,TRBV9,CASSVGAGVGGYTF,TGTGCCAGCAGCGTTGGGGCAGGGGTCGGGGGCTACACCTTC
17,TRBD1,.,TRBJ1-4,TRBV27,CASSPGQGRATNEKLFF,TGTGCCAGCAGTCCTGGACAGGGCAGGGCAACTAATGAAAAACTGTTTTTT
12,.,.,TRBJ2-3,TRBV29-1,CSGLGFTDTQYF,TGCAGCGGCTTGGGGTTCACAGATACGCAGTATTTT
13,.,.,TRBJ1-2,TRBV6-1,CASSEGTNYGYTF,TGTGCCAGCAGTGAGGGGACCAACTATGGCTACACCTTC
15,.,.,TRBJ1-6,TRBV18,CASSPFGTNNSPLHF,TGTGCCAGCTCACCCTTTGGAACCAATAATTCACCCCTCCACTTT
13,.,.,TRBJ2-2,TRBV7-2,CASSGYRVGELFF,TGTGCCAGCAGCGGATACAGGGTTGGGGAGCTGTTTTTT
14,TRBD1,.,TRBJ1-2,TRBV2,CASSLRTGLYGYTF,TGTGCCAGCAGTCTAAGGACAGGGCTCTATGGCTACACCTTC
12,.,.,TRBJ2-1,TRBV4-2,CASSSRAGEQFF,TGTGCCAGCAGCAGTAGGGCCGGTGAGCAGTTCTTC
14,.,.,TRBJ1-1,TRBV2,CASSQQGVETEAFF,TGTGCCAGCAGCCAACAGGGAGTTGAGACTGAAGCTTTCTTT
17,.,.,TRBJ1-2,TRBV2,CASSRYSYKSPNYGYTF,TGTGCCAGCAGCAGGTACAGCTACAAGAGCCCTAACTATGGCTACACCTTC
14,.,.,TRBJ2-7,TRBV5-1,CASSPWEGRYEQYF,TGCGCCAGCAGCCCCTGGGAAGGCCGCTACGAGCAGTACTTC